This T cell receptor (beta chain) was recovered during a study of blood T cell repertoires in COVID-19. CDR3 size: 16 residues. The germline V and J ends were trimmed by 2 bases and 6 bases, with 19 bases remaining between them. Germline V gives CDR1 LGHNA, CDR2 YNFKEQ. Clones were read by immunoSEQ multiplex PCR, and TCRdb kept only the in-frame ones, dropping some. The sample has tens of thousands of clones, 84% seen once; the top ten hold about 14%. The sequenced sample consisted of peripheral blood. This rearrangement joins TRBV4-2 to TRBJ2-5; TRBD2 might be the D (6 bases). The sequence came from a man aged 50 to 60 with COVID-19, enrolled during active disease. CDR3 bases: TGTGCCAGCAGCCAACTGAGCAGCGGGTCAGATAAGACCCAGTACTTC. It yields the protein CASSQLSSGSDKTQYF.